This T cell receptor beta chain is drawn from a study of shared clonotypes between healthy human individuals. Original handling: Filtering was not the same, since immunoSEQ gave junction-only sequences without quality scores. This table comes from immunoSEQ multiplex PCR, and its TCRdb copy is limited to in-frame clones, with some not included. V, J and clone size are taken as reported in that table, and D and trimming were inferred from the DNA itself. The sample records millions of clones, roughly 94% being singletons. As to this clone: Its antigen is currently unknown.

Adults of Caucasian background living in Nashville, Tennessee made up all donors. Germline V gene sequence: CDR1 SGDLS, CDR2 YYNGEE. The CDR3 contains 13 residues. V was cut by 3 bases and J by 5 bases, with 11 bases left in between. Study-wide results and limits: Non-shared clonotypes showed lower generation probabilities than clonotypes common to all four donors. Four donors had around 5% of their naive CD4 clonotypes in common.

The clonotype comes from a man aged 18 to 29 in good health. Sequenced material: naive CD4+ T cells sorted from blood. Subset: CD45RA+ positively selected. The J gene is TRBJ1-2, the V gene TRBV9; tentative D call: TRBD1 (5 bases). In DNA, the CDR3 is TGTGCCAGCAGCGACAGGTTATATTATGGCTACACCTTC. Its protein product is CASSDRLYYGYTF.